These T cell receptor beta chains were read from a single sample in a study of T-cell reconstitution after alpha-beta-depleted transplantation in children. TCRdb analysed the PCR reads with MiXCR anew, one entry per CDR3 protein. The data contain approximately 91,000 distinct CDR3 sequences, roughly 8.8% of them singletons. This material consisted of PBMCs from the stem cell graft donor, taken from the stem cell graft. The receptor set was obtained from a human donor who donated a stem cell graft to a child with congenital amegakaryocytic thrombocytopenia. CDR3s include the opening cysteine and the closing phenylalanine or tryptophan. The D gene is left open where the match is weak. The size field is filled for only some rows; it gives once, few, many or a size class.

v_gene	d_gene	abundance	j_gene	CDR3aa	CDR3nt
TRBV15	TRBD2	many	TRBJ2-3	CATSRELSGRGSDTQYF	TGTGCCACCAGCAGGGAACTAAGCGGGAGGGGATCAGATACGCAGTATTTT
TRBV20-1	.	once	TRBJ2-1	CICGQALESNEQFF	TGCATCTGCGGGCAGGCTTTGGAATCGAATGAGCAGTTCTTC
TRBV3-1	.	few	TRBJ1-2	CASSQSTGKRGYGYTF	TGTGCCAGCAGCCAGAGTACAGGGAAGCGGGGGTATGGCTACACCTTC
TRBV15	.	many	TRBJ2-7	CATSRVLQPYEQYF	TGTGCCACCAGCAGAGTTTTACAACCCTACGAGCAGTACTTC
TRBV3-1	.	many	TRBJ1-5	CASSQDMNQPQHF	TGTGCCAGCAGCCAAGATATGAATCAGCCCCAGCATTTT
TRBV5-1	.	many	TRBJ1-1	CASSLGGTDEAFF	TGCGCCAGCAGCTTGGGTGGGACTGATGAAGCTTTCTTT
TRBV20-1	.	many	TRBJ1-1	CSVQSRESTEAFF	TGCAGTGTTCAATCCAGGGAGAGCACTGAAGCTTTCTTT
TRBV19	.	many	TRBJ1-4	CASNRRGRDNEKLFF	TGTGCCAGTAACCGTCGCGGCCGGGATAATGAAAAACTGTTTTTT
TRBV12-3/TRBV12-4	.	many	TRBJ1-2	CASSLQAGAGYTF	TGTGCCAGCAGTTTACAGGCAGGGGCTGGCTACACCTTC
TRBV12-3/TRBV12-4	TRBD2	many	TRBJ2-1	CASSLSGRANNEQFF	TGTGCCAGCAGTTTGTCCGGGAGGGCTAACAATGAGCAGTTCTTC
TRBV2	.	many	TRBJ1-5	CASSEHLNQPQHF	TGTGCCAGCAGTGAACACCTGAATCAGCCCCAGCATTTT
TRBV20-1	.	many	TRBJ1-4	CSAGGGPEKLFF	TGCAGTGCCGGCGGGGGGCCTGAAAAACTGTTTTTT
TRBV3-1	TRBD1	many	TRBJ2-5	CASSPTGDPQETQYF	TGTGCCAGCAGCCCGACAGGGGACCCCCAAGAGACCCAGTACTTC
TRBV5-5	TRBD2	many	TRBJ2-5	CASSYPSGVGQETQYF	TGTGCCAGCAGCTATCCTAGCGGGGTAGGCCAAGAGACCCAGTACTTC
TRBV5-1	.	.	TRBJ2-5	CASSPGYMGETQYF	TGCGCCAGCAGCCCGGGTTACATGGGAGAGACCCAGTACTTC
TRBV12-3/TRBV12-4	.	many	TRBJ1-2	CASSAGAGLFNYGYTF	TGTGCCAGCAGCGCAGGGGCAGGCCTCTTTAACTATGGCTACACCTTC
TRBV4-2	.	.	TRBJ2-7	CAMGPGTYEQYF	TGTGCCATGGGGCCAGGGACCTACGAGCAGTACTTC
TRBV7-2	TRBD1	many	TRBJ2-7	CASSDTGQSSYEQYF	TGTGCCAGCAGCGATACGGGACAGTCTTCATACGAGCAGTACTTC
TRBV20-1	.	few	TRBJ2-4	CSARESRLAKNSQYF	TGCAGTGCTAGAGAGTCGCGTCTAGCCAAAAACAGTCAGTACTTC
TRBV20-1	TRBD1	many	TRBJ2-2	CSARDGQGTRGELFF	TGCAGTGCTAGAGATGGACAGGGGACCCGCGGGGAGCTGTTTTTT
TRBV3-1	.	few	TRBJ1-6	CASSQDSPGFQSPLHF	TGTGCCAGCAGCCAAGATTCGCCGGGTTTTCAGTCACCCCTCCACTTT
TRBV20-1	.	many	TRBJ1-5	CSARGRPNSNQPQHF	TGCAGTGCTAGGGGCAGACCTAATAGCAATCAGCCCCAGCATTTT
TRBV7-9	.	many	TRBJ2-5	CASSRFQETQYF	TGTGCCAGCAGCCGTTTCCAAGAGACCCAGTACTTC
TRBV29-1	TRBD1	many	TRBJ1-1	CSVGTGGSGEAFF	TGCAGCGTCGGAACAGGGGGCAGTGGTGAAGCTTTCTTT
TRBV7-2	TRBD2	.	TRBJ2-1	CASSLVVAGGEQFF	TGTGCCAGCAGCTTAGTAGTAGCGGGAGGAGAGCAGTTCTTC
TRBV14	.	.	TRBJ2-1	CASSQPYRDKTHNEQFF	TGTGCCAGCAGCCAACCCTACCGGGACAAGACCCACAATGAGCAGTTCTTC
TRBV28	TRBD1	many	TRBJ1-2	CASRWTGSAYGYTF	TGTGCCAGCAGATGGACAGGGTCCGCGTATGGCTACACCTTC
TRBV15	TRBD2	many	TRBJ2-3	CATSRTSGRRDTQYF	TGTGCCACCAGCAGGACTAGCGGGAGAAGAGATACGCAGTATTTT
TRBV20-1	.	.	TRBJ2-5	CSARDHMNSRAGETQYF	TGCAGTGCTAGAGATCACATGAATTCGAGGGCCGGGGAGACCCAGTACTTC
TRBV7-3	.	.	TRBJ2-5	CASRRGPGQETQYF	TGTGCCAGCAGGAGAGGGCCGGGGCAAGAGACCCAGTACTTC
TRBV5-5	TRBD1	many	TRBJ1-5	CASSALTGDYNQPQHF	TGTGCCAGCAGCGCCCTGACAGGGGACTACAATCAGCCCCAGCATTTT
TRBV20-1	.	many	TRBJ1-1	CSAPSWGGTEAFF	TGCAGTGCCCCTTCTTGGGGGGGAACTGAAGCTTTCTTT
TRBV20-1	.	many	TRBJ1-2	CNLGTADYGYTF	TGCAACCTCGGGACGGCAGATTATGGCTACACCTTC
TRBV5-6	.	.	TRBJ2-2	CAMGPGANSGELFF	TGTGCCATGGGCCCGGGGGCGAACTCCGGGGAGCTGTTTTTT
TRBV5-8	.	.	TRBJ2-6	CASSPWISGANVLTF	TGTGCCAGCAGCCCCTGGATCTCTGGGGCCAACGTCCTGACTTTC
TRBV6-5	.	many	TRBJ2-7	CASSYRQGPYEQYF	TGTGCCAGCAGTTACAGGCAGGGACCCTACGAGCAGTACTTC
TRBV20-1	.	many	TRBJ2-3	CSARDTLSDTQYF	TGCAGTGCTAGAGACACTTTATCCGATACGCAGTATTTT
TRBV11-2	TRBD2	many	TRBJ2-3	CASSPQRASGRKTDTQYF	TGTGCCAGCAGCCCCCAGAGGGCTAGCGGGAGAAAGACAGATACGCAGTATTTT
TRBV2	.	many	TRBJ2-5	CASSERRGQETQYF	TGTGCCAGCAGTGAACGACGAGGCCAAGAGACCCAGTACTTC
TRBV7-2	.	many	TRBJ2-2	CASSSTSPGELFF	TGTGCCAGCAGCTCGACTAGTCCCGGGGAGCTGTTTTTT
TRBV5-1	.	many	TRBJ2-3	CASSYRDSTDTQYF	TGCGCCAGCAGCTATCGGGACAGCACAGATACGCAGTATTTT
TRBV20-1	.	many	TRBJ1-5	CSASLGSNQPQHF	TGCAGTGCTTCCCTTGGTAGCAATCAGCCCCAGCATTTT
TRBV12-3/TRBV12-4	.	many	TRBJ2-5	CASSSTGTETQYF	TGTGCCAGCAGTTCCACAGGAACAGAGACCCAGTACTTC
TRBV20-1	TRBD2	many	TRBJ2-1	CSAKLAGSYNEQFF	TGCAGTGCTAAACTAGCGGGAAGCTACAATGAGCAGTTCTTC
TRBV5-5	.	many	TRBJ2-6	CASSLESMSGLVLTF	TGTGCCAGCAGCTTGGAGAGTATGTCGGGTCTCGTCCTGACTTTC
TRBV4-2	.	once	TRBJ2-7	CASSRGLPCEQYF	TGTGCCAGCAGCCGCGGGCTACCCTGCGAGCAGTACTTC
TRBV10-3	.	many	TRBJ1-4	CAISESMRGRKLFF	TGTGCCATCAGTGAGTCGATGAGGGGACGGAAACTGTTTTTT
TRBV5-5	TRBD1	many	TRBJ2-3	CASSDNPGTGRQDTQYF	TGTGCCAGCAGCGACAACCCCGGGACAGGGAGGCAAGATACGCAGTATTTT
TRBV6-1	.	many	TRBJ2-1	CASSPNPTGLKFF	TGTGCCAGCAGTCCAAATCCGACGGGACTCAAGTTCTTC
TRBV24-1	TRBD2	many	TRBJ2-3	CATSDSAGDSTQYF	TGTGCCACCAGTGATTCTGCGGGAGATAGTACGCAGTATTTT
TRBV28	.	many	TRBJ2-6	CASRSGANVLTF	TGTGCCAGTAGGTCTGGGGCCAACGTCCTGACTTTC
TRBV5-5	.	many	TRBJ2-7	CASSLEVRSEQYF	TGTGCCAGCAGCTTGGAAGTAAGGAGCGAGCAGTACTTC
TRBV7-8	.	many	TRBJ2-2	CASSLSKNTGELFF	TGTGCCAGCAGCTTATCCAAGAACACCGGGGAGCTGTTTTTT
TRBV5-1	.	few	TRBJ2-5	CASRAGGETQYF	TGCGCCAGCAGGGCAGGAGGGGAGACCCAGTACTTC
TRBV5-1	.	many	TRBJ2-1	CASSLASLYNEQFF	TGCGCCAGCAGCTTGGCTTCGCTTTACAATGAGCAGTTCTTC
TRBV5-1	TRBD2	many	TRBJ2-7	CASSLVAGDGEQYF	TGCGCCAGCAGCTTGGTAGCGGGAGACGGCGAGCAGTACTTC